The rows below give T cell receptor beta chains drawn from one sample of a study of T-cell reconstitution after alpha-beta-depleted transplantation in children. TCRdb fed the PCR reads into MiXCR, producing one record per CDR3 protein. The sample yields 350,000 to 400,000 distinct CDR3 sequences, 20% seen once. The specimen comprised PBMCs from the stem cell graft donor, sampled from the stem cell graft. The receptors derive from a human donor who donated a stem cell graft to a child with acute myeloid leukemia. The CDR3 runs from the conserved cysteine through the conserved F or W. Each record gives: V gene, D gene, J gene, clone size, CDR3 DNA, CDR3 protein. D genes are given only for firm matches. Rows may omit the clone size; those that give it use once, few, many or a size class.

>TRBV2|.|TRBJ2-1|.
TGTGCCAGCAGTGGAGGCCCCTTAGCGTTGAGCTCCTACAATGAGCAGTTCTTC
CASSGGPLALSSYNEQFF
>TRBV5-1|.|TRBJ2-4|few
TGCGCCAGCAGCGAATCTTCTGGGTTAAACATTCAGTACTTC
CASSESSGLNIQYF
>TRBV12-3/TRBV12-4|TRBD1|TRBJ1-5|few
TGTGCCAGCAGCACTGACAGGGGGGATAGCAATCAGCCCCAGCATTTT
CASSTDRGDSNQPQHF
>TRBV20-1|.|TRBJ1-2|few
TGCAGTGCTAGAGATCCCCGGGGGGCAGGGTATGGCTACACCTTC
CSARDPRGAGYGYTF
>TRBV10-3|TRBD1|TRBJ1-6|.
TGTGCCATTAAGGCACAGGGGAATTCACCCCTCCACTTT
CAIKAQGNSPLHF
>TRBV4-2|TRBD2|TRBJ2-1|many
TGTGCCAGCAGCCTCAAGGGACTAGCGGGCGATGAGCAGTTCTTC
CASSLKGLAGDEQFF
>TRBV10-2|TRBD2|TRBJ2-7|few
TGCGCCAGCAGGACTCTAGCGGGAGCCCTCTACGAGCAGTACTTC
CASRTLAGALYEQYF
>TRBV19|.|TRBJ2-7|.
TGTGCTGAAAAGCGAAGAAGAGGGGTGACCTACGAGCAGTACTTC
CAEKRRRGVTYEQYF
>TRBV12-3/TRBV12-4|.|TRBJ2-7|few
TGTGCCAGCAGTTTAGGCAGGGGGGACGAGCAGTACTTC
CASSLGRGDEQYF
>TRBV7-6|.|TRBJ2-7|few
TGTGCCAGCCGGGAGCGGGCCAGCTCCTACGAGCAGTACTTC
CASRERASSYEQYF
>TRBV29-1|.|TRBJ2-2|.
TGCAGCGTTGAGTTCCCAGGGGGGGAAACCGGGGAGCTGTTTTTT
CSVEFPGGETGELFF
>TRBV6-5|.|TRBJ1-2|.
TGTGCCAGCAGTTATGGGGGCCCTAACTATGGCTACACCTTC
CASSYGGPNYGYTF
>TRBV5-5|.|TRBJ1-5|.
TGTGCCAGCAGCTTATCCCCGGACACCCGCAATCAGCCCCAGCATTTT
CASSLSPDTRNQPQHF
>TRBV9|.|TRBJ2-2|.
TGTGCCAGCAGCGTAGGGTGGGACCTCACCGGGGAGCTGTTTTTT
CASSVGWDLTGELFF
>TRBV24-1|TRBD1|TRBJ2-5|few
TGTGCCACCAGTCAGGGACAGGTTAGCCGAGGGACCCAGTACTTC
CATSQGQVSRGTQYF
>TRBV5-1|TRBD1|TRBJ2-2|.
TGCGCCAGCAGCTTGTCTAGCAGGGGGCCCTCGAACACCGGGGAGCTGTTTTTT
CASSLSSRGPSNTGELFF
>TRBV13|.|TRBJ2-5|few
TGTGCCAGCAGCCTAGCAGGGGGGTCGGAGACCCAGTACTTC
CASSLAGGSETQYF
>TRBV20-1|TRBD2|TRBJ2-7|.
TGCAGTGCTTTGGGGGCCCCCGGGACTAGCGCCTACGAGCAGTACTTC
CSALGAPGTSAYEQYF
>TRBV6-2/TRBV6-3|TRBD1|TRBJ2-4|.
TGTGCCAGCAGCCAGACAGGGACCATAAACATTCAGTACTTC
CASSQTGTINIQYF
>TRBV24-1|TRBD1|TRBJ2-3|few
TGTGCCACGGCAGGGGGCCCCACAGATACGCAGTATTTT
CATAGGPTDTQYF
>TRBV27|TRBD2|TRBJ2-7|.
TGTGCCAGCAGTCTCCTCGGACTAGCGGCCGCCGGCAACGAGCAGTACTTC
CASSLLGLAAAGNEQYF
>TRBV20-1|.|TRBJ2-7|many
TGCAGTGCTAGACCGACCGTGGGCGCTACAGCCTACGAGCAGTACTTC
CSARPTVGATAYEQYF
>TRBV13|.|TRBJ2-7|few
TGTGCCAGCAGCTTAAAGACGGCCCCCTACGAGCAGTACTTC
CASSLKTAPYEQYF
>TRBV7-2|.|TRBJ2-3|.
TGTGCCAGCAGCTTAGCGGGGGCCTGGGATACGCAGTATTTT
CASSLAGAWDTQYF
>TRBV20-1|TRBD2|TRBJ2-1|few
TGCAGTGCTAGAGTAGCGGGAGGGGGTTGGAATGAGCAGTTCTTC
CSARVAGGGWNEQFF
>TRBV7-7|TRBD2|TRBJ2-2|.
TGTGCTAGCAGCTTAGCCCAACGGGAGGTCGGAGGGGAGCTGTTTTTT
CASSLAQREVGGELFF
>TRBV29-1|.|TRBJ2-3|many
TGCAGCGTTGTAGAGGGTGGCGATACGCAGTATTTT
CSVVEGGDTQYF
>TRBV11-3|.|TRBJ2-1|.
TGTGCCAGCAGAAACCCAGTGGGTTACAATGAGCAGTTCTTC
CASRNPVGYNEQFF
>TRBV20-1|.|TRBJ2-1|many
TGCAGTGCTTCCCAGGTCCGGGTGAATGAGCAGTTCTTC
CSASQVRVNEQFF
>TRBV4-1|.|TRBJ2-1|few
TGCGCCAGCAGCCAAGATAGGGGGGGGCTAGCGCCTTACAATGAGCAGTTCTTC
CASSQDRGGLAPYNEQFF
>TRBV5-1|.|TRBJ2-3|few
TGCGCCAGCAGCTCTCTGGAGGTGAGCACAGATACGCAGTATTTT
CASSSLEVSTDTQYF
>TRBV10-3|TRBD2|TRBJ2-7|few
TGTGCCACCTCGGGACTAGCGGGAAGGGAGCGTGGCTACGAGCAGTACTTC
CATSGLAGRERGYEQYF
>TRBV20-1|TRBD2|TRBJ2-1|few
TGCAGTGCTAGACGACTAGCGGGAACGGGGGAGCAGTTCTTC
CSARRLAGTGEQFF
>TRBV20-1|.|TRBJ2-7|many
TGCAGTGCTGAGGGCGACGAAACTCACTACGAGCAGTACTTC
CSAEGDETHYEQYF
>TRBV10-3|.|TRBJ2-1|many
TGTGCCATCAGTGGGAGATCTGACAATGAGCAGTTCTTC
CAISGRSDNEQFF
>TRBV19|.|TRBJ2-2|few
TGTGCCAGTATCCCAGGGGAGGTCGGCCGGGACGGGGAGCTGTTTTTT
CASIPGEVGRDGELFF
>TRBV6-5|.|TRBJ1-1|many
TGTGCCAGCAGTATTAAGGGTCGGCGGAACACTGAAGCTTTCTTT
CASSIKGRRNTEAFF
>TRBV25-1|TRBD2|TRBJ2-1|many
TGTGCCAGCCACAGCGGGAGCTCCTACAATGAGCAGTTCTTC
CASHSGSSYNEQFF
>TRBV7-6|.|TRBJ2-7|few
TGTGCCAGCAGCCGAAGAGAGCGACTAGACACCTACGAGCAGTACTTC
CASSRRERLDTYEQYF
>TRBV20-1|.|TRBJ2-5|.
TGCAGTGCTAGCGGGAGCCCAAGAGGGCCTACGCAAGAGACCCAGTACTTC
CSASGSPRGPTQETQYF
>TRBV29-1|.|TRBJ1-1|.
TGCAGCGTAGAGACAGTACGGAACACTGAAGCTTTCTTT
CSVETVRNTEAFF
>TRBV11-2|TRBD2|TRBJ2-5|.
TGTGCCAGCAGCCCCCCGGGGGGTGGAGAGGAGACCCAGTACTTC
CASSPPGGGEETQYF
>TRBV15|TRBD1|TRBJ2-1|.
TGTGCCACCAGCGTGGGACAGGGCTCCTTCTACAATGAGCAGTTCTTC
CATSVGQGSFYNEQFF
>TRBV7-6|.|TRBJ1-3|.
TGTGCCAGCAGCTTATTACTTGGCCGCACTAGCTCTGGAAACACCATATATTTT
CASSLLLGRTSSGNTIYF
>TRBV28|TRBD2|TRBJ2-1|.
TGTGCCAGCAGTCTCGTCGGCGGGAGGAGGGGCAATGAGCAGTTCTTC
CASSLVGGRRGNEQFF
>TRBV6-2/TRBV6-3|TRBD2|TRBJ2-2|.
TGTGCCAGCAGTTACAGCGGGGTTGATACCGGGGAGCTGTTTTTT
CASSYSGVDTGELFF
>TRBV7-3|.|TRBJ2-2|.
TGTGCCAGCAGCTGGGACCCCAACAGGGTGAACACCGGGGAGCTGTTTTTT
CASSWDPNRVNTGELFF
>TRBV7-2|TRBD2|TRBJ2-7|.
TGTGCCAGCAGCTTAGCGAACCCGGGAGGGCCGGGAGAGCAGTACTTC
CASSLANPGGPGEQYF
>TRBV20-1|TRBD2|TRBJ2-1|many
TGCAGTGCTAAAACTAGCGGGGGGAAAAATGAGCAGTTCTTC
CSAKTSGGKNEQFF
>TRBV7-9|.|TRBJ2-7|.
TGTGCCACGACTAGGGAAAACGGGGACGAGCAGTACTTC
CATTRENGDEQYF
>TRBV6-5|.|TRBJ1-3|.
TGTGCCAGCAGCTTACCCCGTGGGGCTGGAAACACCATATATTTT
CASSLPRGAGNTIYF
>TRBV6-5|TRBD1|TRBJ1-2|few
TGTGCCAGCAGTTACACGTACAGGGGCGAGGATGGCTACACCTTC
CASSYTYRGEDGYTF